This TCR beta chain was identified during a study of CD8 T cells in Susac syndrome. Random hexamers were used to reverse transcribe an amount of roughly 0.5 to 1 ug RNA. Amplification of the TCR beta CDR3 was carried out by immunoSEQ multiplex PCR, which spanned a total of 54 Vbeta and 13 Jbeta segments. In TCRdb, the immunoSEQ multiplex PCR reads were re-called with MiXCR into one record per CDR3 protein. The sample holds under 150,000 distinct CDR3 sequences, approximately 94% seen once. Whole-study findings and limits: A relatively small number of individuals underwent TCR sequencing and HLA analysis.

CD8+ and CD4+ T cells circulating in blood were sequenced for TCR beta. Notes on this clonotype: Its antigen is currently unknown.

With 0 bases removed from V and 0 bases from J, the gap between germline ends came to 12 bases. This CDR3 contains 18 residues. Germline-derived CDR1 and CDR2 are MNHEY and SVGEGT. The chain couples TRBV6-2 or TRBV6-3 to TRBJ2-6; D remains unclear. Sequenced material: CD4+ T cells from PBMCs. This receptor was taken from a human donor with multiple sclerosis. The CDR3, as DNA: TGTGCCAGCAGTTACTCGACTGGGATCCCCTCTGGGGCCAACGTCCTGACTTTC. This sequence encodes CASSYSTGIPSGANVLTF.